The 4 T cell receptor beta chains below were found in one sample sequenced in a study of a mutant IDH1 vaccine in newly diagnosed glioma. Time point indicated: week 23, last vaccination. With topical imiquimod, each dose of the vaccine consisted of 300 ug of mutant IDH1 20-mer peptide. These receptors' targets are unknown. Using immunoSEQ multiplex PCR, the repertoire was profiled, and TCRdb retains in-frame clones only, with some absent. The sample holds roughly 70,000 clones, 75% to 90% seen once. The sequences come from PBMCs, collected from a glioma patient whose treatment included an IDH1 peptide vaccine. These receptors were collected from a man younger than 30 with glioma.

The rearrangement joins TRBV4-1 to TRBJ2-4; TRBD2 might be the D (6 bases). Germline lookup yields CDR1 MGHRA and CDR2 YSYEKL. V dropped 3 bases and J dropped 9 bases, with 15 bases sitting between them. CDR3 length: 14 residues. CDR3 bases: TGCGCCAGCAGCCATCCATCAGGGACTGGCATTCAGTACTTC. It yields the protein CASSHPSGTGIQYF.

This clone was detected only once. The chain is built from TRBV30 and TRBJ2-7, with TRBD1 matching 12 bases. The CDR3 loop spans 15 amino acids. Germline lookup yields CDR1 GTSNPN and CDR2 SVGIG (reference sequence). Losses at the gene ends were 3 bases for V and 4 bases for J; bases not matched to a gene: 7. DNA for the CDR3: TGTGCCTGGAGCCGATGGGACAGGGGGCTTTACGAGCAGTACTTC. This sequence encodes CAWSRWDRGLYEQYF.

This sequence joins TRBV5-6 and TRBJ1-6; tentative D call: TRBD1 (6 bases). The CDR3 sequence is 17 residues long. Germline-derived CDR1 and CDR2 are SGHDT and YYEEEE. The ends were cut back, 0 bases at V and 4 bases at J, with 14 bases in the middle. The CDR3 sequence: CASSLVGTGQYNSPLHF. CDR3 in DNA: TGTGCCAGCAGCTTGGTGGGGACCGGACAGTATAATTCACCCCTCCACTTT. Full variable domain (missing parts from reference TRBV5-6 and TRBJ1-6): DAGVTQSPTHLIKTRGQQVTLRCSPKSGHDTVSWYQQALGQGPQFIFQYYEEEERQRGNFPDRFSGHQFPNYSSELNVNALLLGDSALYLCASSLVGTGQYNSPLHFGNGTRLTVT.

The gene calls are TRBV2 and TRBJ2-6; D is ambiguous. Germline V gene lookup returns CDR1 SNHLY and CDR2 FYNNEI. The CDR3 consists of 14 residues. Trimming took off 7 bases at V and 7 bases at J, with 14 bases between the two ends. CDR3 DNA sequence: TGTGCCAGCATTAAATCCTCCGGAGCCAACGTCCTGACTTTC. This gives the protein CASIKSSGANVLTF.